Given below is one T cell receptor beta chain in context. The antigen is unknown. This sample was included in a study of T cell responses to AZD1222 COVID-19 vaccine. The method was immunoSEQ multiplex PCR; TCRdb's version includes in-frame clones alone and lacks a portion of them. The sample holds some 120,000 clones, 75% to 95% seen once. Whole-study findings and limits: Donor demographics were predominantly white British with a female majority; clonal diversity may be underestimated. Spike-specific TCR breadth and depth rose after two AZD1222 doses.

The source is an adult in good health. Sequences were derived from peripheral blood, sampled on day 0 of AZD1222 vaccination.

The CDR3 DNA reads TGCGCCAGCAGCCACCGACAGTCTACAATCACCGGGGAGCTGTTTTTT. It specifies CASSHRQSTITGELFF. The chain combines TRBV5-1 with TRBJ2-2; possibly TRBD1 for D (5 bases). The CDR3 runs to 16 residues. V lost 4 bases and J lost 4, with 17 bases in between. CDR1 and CDR2 (germline): SGHRS, YFSETQ. Complete variable domain (other parts from reference TRBV5-1 and TRBJ2-2): KAGVTQTPRYLIKTRGQQVTLSCSPISGHRSVSWYQQTPGQGLQFLFEYFSETQRNKGNFPGRFSGRQFSNSRSEMNVSTLELGDSALYLCASSHRQSTITGELFFGEGSRLTVL.